This T cell receptor beta chain derives from a study of cytomegalovirus exposure and HLA in healthy donors. 60 Vbeta and 13 Jbeta primers were used in PCR. Assay used: immunoSEQ multiplex PCR; TCRdb lists only in-frame clones, some missing. The sample lists more than 90,000 clones, less than 85% seen once, with about 15% in the top ten. CDR1 is SGHVS and CDR2 is FQNEAQ in the germline V gene. V was shortened by 5 bases and J by 3 bases, with 13 bases between the two germline ends. This CDR3 has 15 residues. This receptor was obtained from a man aged 45 to 65 in good health and CMV-seropositive. The chain carries TRBV7-8 and TRBJ1-4; D unresolved. Sequencing was performed on PBMCs. The CDR3 here is CASSVGGFANEKLFF. CDR3 DNA: TGTGCCAGCAGCGTAGGCGGTTTTGCTAATGAAAAACTGTTTTTT.